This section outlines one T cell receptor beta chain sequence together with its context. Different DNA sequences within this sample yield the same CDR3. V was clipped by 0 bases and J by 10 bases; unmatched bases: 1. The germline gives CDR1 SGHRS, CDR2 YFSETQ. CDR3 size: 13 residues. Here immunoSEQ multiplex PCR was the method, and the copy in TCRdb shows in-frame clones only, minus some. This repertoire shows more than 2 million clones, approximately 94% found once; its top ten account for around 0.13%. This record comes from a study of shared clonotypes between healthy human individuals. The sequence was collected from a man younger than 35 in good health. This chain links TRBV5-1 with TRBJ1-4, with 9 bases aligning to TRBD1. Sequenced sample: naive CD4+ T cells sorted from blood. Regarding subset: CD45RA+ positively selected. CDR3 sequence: CASSLGQGGKLFF. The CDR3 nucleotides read TGCGCCAGCAGCTTGGGACAGGGGGGAAAACTGTTTTTT.